Listed below are T cell receptor beta chains from one sample, sequenced in a study of shared clonotypes between healthy human individuals. Profiled with immunoSEQ multiplex PCR; TCRdb holds only in-frame clones, not every one. The sample includes around 480,000 clones, over 75% of them seen just once. Specimen: PBMCs. All receptors derive from a woman between 40 and 55 years old in good health. Some clones in this sample may be carry-over from other donors' samples. Each CDR3 is given with its conserved first and last residue. The order of the fields is J gene, V gene, D gene, clone size, CDR3 DNA, CDR3 protein. The D gene is left open where the match is weak. The size field is filled for only some rows; it gives once, few, many or a size class.

j_call: TRBJ1-2; v_call: TRBV7-2; d_call: -; clone_size: -; cdr3_nt: TGTGCCAGCAGCTTCGGACGGACGGGCTACACCTTC; cdr3_aa: CASSFGRTGYTF
j_call: TRBJ2-5; v_call: TRBV2; d_call: -; clone_size: many; cdr3_nt: TGTGCCAGCAGTGAAGCTTATAGTGTTTCAGAGACCCAGTACTTC; cdr3_aa: CASSEAYSVSETQYF
j_call: TRBJ1-1; v_call: TRBV28; d_call: -; clone_size: -; cdr3_nt: TGTGCCAGCAGTTTAGGACAGATTAAAGCTTTCTTT; cdr3_aa: CASSLGQIKAFF
j_call: TRBJ2-1; v_call: TRBV9; d_call: TRBD2; clone_size: -; cdr3_nt: TGTGCCAGCAGCGTAGCTGGGGGACTAGGGCGGGATGAGCAGTTCTTC; cdr3_aa: CASSVAGGLGRDEQFF
j_call: TRBJ2-7; v_call: TRBV27; d_call: TRBD2; clone_size: -; cdr3_nt: TGTGCCAGCAGTTACCCATGCGGCAGCGGGACCCACGAGCAGTACTTC; cdr3_aa: CASSYPCGSGTHEQYF
j_call: TRBJ2-7; v_call: TRBV7-2; d_call: -; clone_size: -; cdr3_nt: TGTGCCAGCAGCTTTGGGGCCGGGGACTCCTACGAGCAGTACTTC; cdr3_aa: CASSFGAGDSYEQYF
j_call: TRBJ2-7; v_call: TRBV6-5; d_call: -; clone_size: -; cdr3_nt: TGTGCCAGCAGGACAGGATCCTACGAGCAGTACTTC; cdr3_aa: CASRTGSYEQYF
j_call: TRBJ2-5; v_call: TRBV6-1; d_call: TRBD2; clone_size: once; cdr3_nt: TGTGCCAGCAGTTGGACTAGCGGGTGGGAGACCCAGTACTTC; cdr3_aa: CASSWTSGWETQYF
j_call: TRBJ2-2; v_call: TRBV5-6; d_call: -; clone_size: once; cdr3_nt: TGTGCCAGCAGCCCAGGACAGCTAAACACCGGGGAGCTGTTTTTT; cdr3_aa: CASSPGQLNTGELFF
j_call: TRBJ1-5; v_call: TRBV6-1; d_call: -; clone_size: -; cdr3_nt: TGTGCCAGCAGTGGGTCCCGTCAGGGAGAGGGCAATCAGCCCCAGCATTTT; cdr3_aa: CASSGSRQGEGNQPQHF
j_call: TRBJ1-1; v_call: TRBV5-1; d_call: -; clone_size: once; cdr3_nt: TGCGCCAGCAGCCCTGAAGGACGCGTGAAGAACACTGAAGCTTTCTTT; cdr3_aa: CASSPEGRVKNTEAFF
j_call: TRBJ2-3; v_call: TRBV27; d_call: TRBD2; clone_size: few; cdr3_nt: TGTGCCAGCAGCCTAACAGGACTAGCGGGAGGGTGGAGCACAGATACGCAGTATTTT; cdr3_aa: CASSLTGLAGGWSTDTQYF
j_call: TRBJ2-1; v_call: TRBV5-4; d_call: TRBD2; clone_size: -; cdr3_nt: TGTGCCAGCGCCCCTAGCGGGAGCTACAATGAGCAGTTCTTC; cdr3_aa: CASAPSGSYNEQFF
j_call: TRBJ2-2; v_call: TRBV5-1; d_call: -; clone_size: -; cdr3_nt: TGCGCCAGCAGCCCCACAGCTAACACCGGGGAGCTGTTTTTT; cdr3_aa: CASSPTANTGELFF
j_call: TRBJ1-1; v_call: TRBV7-8; d_call: -; clone_size: -; cdr3_nt: TGTGCCAGCAGCTTACAGGAGAACACTGAAGCTTTCTTT; cdr3_aa: CASSLQENTEAFF
j_call: TRBJ1-1; v_call: TRBV5-1; d_call: TRBD1; clone_size: -; cdr3_nt: TGCGCCAGCAGCCTCAGGGGGCCTGGGGACACTGAAGCTTTCTTT; cdr3_aa: CASSLRGPGDTEAFF
j_call: TRBJ2-7; v_call: TRBV18; d_call: TRBD2; clone_size: -; cdr3_nt: TGTGCCAGCTCACTTAGCGGGAGGGCTAGGGAGCAGTACTTC; cdr3_aa: CASSLSGRAREQYF
j_call: TRBJ2-7; v_call: TRBV18; d_call: TRBD1; clone_size: -; cdr3_nt: TGTGCCAGCTCCCTGAGAGGACAGGCAACCTCCTACGAGCAGTACTTC; cdr3_aa: CASSLRGQATSYEQYF
j_call: TRBJ2-5; v_call: TRBV5-4; d_call: -; clone_size: -; cdr3_nt: TGTGCCAGCAGCTTGGGCACCCCCGACCTTTCGACCCAGTACTTC; cdr3_aa: CASSLGTPDLSTQYF
j_call: TRBJ2-1; v_call: TRBV5-1; d_call: TRBD1; clone_size: -; cdr3_nt: TGCGCCAGCAGCAGAACGGCCGGGACAGAATACAATGAGCAGTTCTTC; cdr3_aa: CASSRTAGTEYNEQFF
j_call: TRBJ2-7; v_call: TRBV19; d_call: -; clone_size: -; cdr3_nt: TGTGCCAGTAGTAGGCAGGCAGCTACTCAGGTCGAGCAGTACTTC; cdr3_aa: CASSRQAATQVEQYF
j_call: TRBJ2-2; v_call: TRBV28; d_call: -; clone_size: -; cdr3_nt: TGTGCCAGCAGGGACGCGAACACCGGGGAGCTGTTTTTT; cdr3_aa: CASRDANTGELFF
j_call: TRBJ2-3; v_call: TRBV28; d_call: -; clone_size: -; cdr3_nt: TGTGCCAGCAGTTTCCCCACCTTACTTCCCCTTACGGATACGCAGTATTTT; cdr3_aa: CASSFPTLLPLTDTQYF
j_call: TRBJ2-3; v_call: TRBV7-9; d_call: -; clone_size: -; cdr3_nt: TGTGCCAGCAGCCGTGAAGGGAATACGCAGTATTTT; cdr3_aa: CASSREGNTQYF
j_call: TRBJ2-5; v_call: TRBV7-2; d_call: -; clone_size: -; cdr3_nt: TGTGCCAGCAGCTTATACAGGGCTCAAGAGACCCAGTACTTC; cdr3_aa: CASSLYRAQETQYF
j_call: TRBJ2-5; v_call: TRBV28; d_call: -; clone_size: -; cdr3_nt: TGTGCCAGCAGCCAAAAAGAGACCCAGTACTTC; cdr3_aa: CASSQKETQYF
j_call: TRBJ2-7; v_call: TRBV27; d_call: TRBD1; clone_size: -; cdr3_nt: TGTGCCAGCAGTCCCAGGGGGCGCGGCGAGCAGTACTTC; cdr3_aa: CASSPRGRGEQYF
j_call: TRBJ2-5; v_call: TRBV19; d_call: -; clone_size: -; cdr3_nt: TGTGCCAGTAGTATTACTAATTTAGAGACCCAGTACTTC; cdr3_aa: CASSITNLETQYF
j_call: TRBJ2-5; v_call: TRBV9; d_call: TRBD2; clone_size: -; cdr3_nt: TGTGCCAGCAGCGGGACTAGCGATATGGCCCAGTACTTC; cdr3_aa: CASSGTSDMAQYF
j_call: TRBJ1-5; v_call: TRBV19; d_call: -; clone_size: -; cdr3_nt: TGTGCCAGTAGTATGTTTGACCGGAATCAGCCCCAGCATTTT; cdr3_aa: CASSMFDRNQPQHF
j_call: TRBJ2-3; v_call: TRBV5-1; d_call: TRBD2; clone_size: -; cdr3_nt: TGCGCCAGCAGCTTCAGCGGGAGACTAGCGGGAGTGGATACGCAGTATTTT; cdr3_aa: CASSFSGRLAGVDTQYF
j_call: TRBJ1-2; v_call: TRBV27; d_call: TRBD1; clone_size: -; cdr3_nt: TGTGCCAGCAGTACAAGACAGGGTCCGGGCTATGGCTACACCTTC; cdr3_aa: CASSTRQGPGYGYTF
j_call: TRBJ1-1; v_call: TRBV6-1; d_call: -; clone_size: few; cdr3_nt: TGTGCCAGCAGTGAAGCCGGGGAGAACACTGAAGCTTTCTTT; cdr3_aa: CASSEAGENTEAFF
j_call: TRBJ1-1; v_call: TRBV7-3; d_call: -; clone_size: -; cdr3_nt: TGTGCCAGCAGCGAACCCTTCCCGATTAACACTGAAGCTTTCTTT; cdr3_aa: CASSEPFPINTEAFF
j_call: TRBJ1-3; v_call: TRBV5-4; d_call: -; clone_size: -; cdr3_nt: TGTGCCAGCAGCTTGCCAACTGGAAACACCATATATTTT; cdr3_aa: CASSLPTGNTIYF
j_call: TRBJ2-7; v_call: TRBV28; d_call: TRBD2; clone_size: -; cdr3_nt: TGTGCCAGCAGTCCCCACGGACTAGGCTCCTACGAGCAGTACTTC; cdr3_aa: CASSPHGLGSYEQYF
j_call: TRBJ2-1; v_call: TRBV5-1; d_call: TRBD1; clone_size: -; cdr3_nt: TGCGCCAGCAGCCGAGCCCCGGGACAGGGAGGGGATGAGCAGTTCTTC; cdr3_aa: CASSRAPGQGGDEQFF
j_call: TRBJ1-2; v_call: TRBV6-1; d_call: -; clone_size: once; cdr3_nt: TGTGCCAGCAGGTCAGGGTTACTTAACTATGGCTACACCTTC; cdr3_aa: CASRSGLLNYGYTF
j_call: TRBJ1-5; v_call: TRBV7-2; d_call: TRBD1; clone_size: few; cdr3_nt: TGTGCCAGCAGCTTAGCGGGACAGGGTGGACAGCCCCAGCATTTT; cdr3_aa: CASSLAGQGGQPQHF
j_call: TRBJ1-2; v_call: TRBV7-3; d_call: -; clone_size: -; cdr3_nt: TGTGCCAGCAGCTTAGATGGAATGGGCTATGGCTACACCTTC; cdr3_aa: CASSLDGMGYGYTF
j_call: TRBJ2-1; v_call: TRBV7-3; d_call: -; clone_size: -; cdr3_nt: TGTGCCAGCAGCCCGACTAACTACAATGAGCAGTTCTTC; cdr3_aa: CASSPTNYNEQFF
j_call: TRBJ2-6; v_call: TRBV27; d_call: -; clone_size: -; cdr3_nt: TGTGCCAGCAGTTTATCAGCTGGGGCCAACGTCCTGACTTTC; cdr3_aa: CASSLSAGANVLTF
j_call: TRBJ2-1; v_call: TRBV15; d_call: -; clone_size: -; cdr3_nt: TGTGCCACCAGCAGAGGCGGTTCTGGCGGGTACAATGAGCAGTTCTTC; cdr3_aa: CATSRGGSGGYNEQFF
j_call: TRBJ2-7; v_call: TRBV7-2; d_call: -; clone_size: few; cdr3_nt: TGTGCCAGCAGCTTTCGAGACCAGGGGACCCCGTACTTC; cdr3_aa: CASSFRDQGTPYF
j_call: TRBJ2-5; v_call: TRBV7-2; d_call: TRBD1; clone_size: once; cdr3_nt: TGTGCCAGCAGCCCGGGACAGGTACTTAGGCAAGAGACCCAGTACTTC; cdr3_aa: CASSPGQVLRQETQYF
j_call: TRBJ2-7; v_call: TRBV28; d_call: -; clone_size: -; cdr3_nt: TGTGCCAGCCGTCCTTTAGGTCCCTACGAGCAGTACTTC; cdr3_aa: CASRPLGPYEQYF
j_call: TRBJ2-1; v_call: TRBV19; d_call: -; clone_size: -; cdr3_nt: TGTGCCAGCCAAGGCCCTCTCTGGGCGGGTTCCAGGAATGAGCAGTTCTTC; cdr3_aa: CASQGPLWAGSRNEQFF
j_call: TRBJ2-2; v_call: TRBV19; d_call: -; clone_size: -; cdr3_nt: TGTGCCAGTAGTTTTGACAGCAACACCGGGGAGCTGTTTTTT; cdr3_aa: CASSFDSNTGELFF
j_call: TRBJ2-2; v_call: TRBV6-5; d_call: TRBD1; clone_size: few; cdr3_nt: TGTGCCAGCAGCCCGGGGACAGGGACCGGGGAGCTGTTTTTT; cdr3_aa: CASSPGTGTGELFF